This T cell receptor beta chain was profiled in a study of control samples from healthy donors and cancer patients. The V segment lost 2 bases and the J segment 2 bases; nucleotides outside the gene matches: 6. The CDR3 covers 15 residues. Germline V CDR1 and CDR2: SGHVS, FNYEAQ. Assay used: immunoSEQ multiplex PCR; TCRdb lists only in-frame clones, some missing. The table has about 120,000 clones, 75% to 90% seen once; the top ten hold 0.95% to 1.3%. The TCR was taken from a woman aged 45 to 65 with colorectal cancer. The V gene is TRBV7-6, the J gene TRBJ2-7, with TRBD2 identical over 7 bases. Sequences were obtained from PBMCs. DNA for the CDR3: TGTGCCAGCAGCTTAAACACCGGGACTACCTACGAGCAGTACTTC. Protein: CASSLNTGTTYEQYF. Full variable domain (remainder filled in from reference TRBV7-6 and TRBJ2-7): GAGVSQSPRYKVTKRGQDVALRCDPISGHVSLYWYRQALGQGPEFLTYFNYEAQQDKSGLPNDRFSAERPEGSISTLTIQRTEQRDSAMYRCASSLNTGTTYEQYFGPGTRLTVT.